The T cell receptor beta chain described here comes from a study of blood T cell repertoires in COVID-19. The CDR3 spans 17 residues. The V end was cut by 0 bases, the J end by 2 bases, with 14 bases between. Germline values: CDR1 SGHTA, CDR2 FQGNSA. Only one count was recorded for this clone. Sequenced by immunoSEQ multiplex PCR; TCRdb stores in-frame clones only, minus some. The sample shows roughly 200,000 clones, roughly 76% of them seen only once. Sequenced material: peripheral blood. The V call is TRBV7-2, the J call TRBJ2-1; weak D call: TRBD2 (6 bases). The TCR sequence derives from a woman in her fifties or sixties with active or convalescent COVID-19. The DNA for the CDR3 is TGTGCCAGCAGCTTAGCGGGCGGGGACTCGACCTACAATGAGCAGTTCTTC. It encodes CASSLAGGDSTYNEQFF.